The TCR beta chain under discussion was sequenced for a study of T cells in Graves' hyperthyroidism and ophthalmopathy. Study information: Blood from the periphery was taken at initial diagnosis, before any treatment. Regarding the study as a whole: The majority of expanded thyroid clonotypes above 0.001 also appeared in blood.

The diagnostic basis comprised clinical symptoms, serum thyroxine and TRAb, thyroid ultrasound and orbital computed tomography. TCR beta CDR3 regions were amplified from RNA transcripts. An initial round of RT-PCR targeting the TCR CDR3 relied on the HTBI primer set. TCRdb re-analysed the multiplex PCR reads in MiXCR, keeping a single row per CDR3 protein. The table lists hundreds of thousands of distinct CDR3 sequences, roughly 15% of them singletons. V lost 4 bases, J lost 0 bases, and 6 bases lay in between. CDR1 and CDR2 from the germline V gene are SGHTA and FQGNSA. This CDR3 contains 14 residues. This clonotype was seen ten or more times. Its specificity is not known.

The sequence derives from a woman between 35 and 50 years old with Graves' ophthalmopathy. The sequenced sample was blood. The chain combines TRBV7-2 with TRBJ2-2; D is unclear. The CDR3 coding sequence is TGTGCCAGCAGCTCGGACGCGAACACCGGGGAGCTGTTTTTT. Translation gives CASSSDANTGELFF.